These 30 T cell receptor beta chains originate from one sample sequenced in a study of blood T cell repertoires in COVID-19. Repertoires were generated with immunoSEQ multiplex PCR, while TCRdb's copy carries only in-frame clones and drops some. This table has roughly 220,000 clones, 75% to 90% appearing once. Sequencing was carried out using peripheral blood. The receptors were gathered from a man under 40 who had recovered from COVID-19.

This clone was counted only a few times. The chain carries TRBV24-1 and TRBJ1-1, with no clear D. Trimming removed 4 bases from V and 0 bases from J, with 5 bases in between. Germline loops: CDR1 KGHDR, CDR2 SFDVKD. The CDR3 consists of 13 residues. The CDR3 nucleotides are TGTGCCACCAGTGACACTCTGAACACTGAAGCTTTCTTT. Translating gives CATSDTLNTEAFF.

The rearrangement joins TRBV6-1 to TRBJ1-1; D ambiguous. The CDR3 extends over 9 amino acids. Trimming cost V 10 bases and J 8 bases, with 8 bases left between them. Germline V lookup: CDR1 MNHNS, CDR2 SASEGT. CDR3 in amino acids: CATTVEAFF. CDR3 DNA: TGTGCCACCACAGTCGAAGCTTTCTTT.

The chain combines TRBV24-1 with TRBJ2-4; D is undetermined. CDR1 KGHDR and CDR2 SFDVKD come from the germline V gene. The CDR3 sequence is 17 residues long. V was shortened by 5 bases and J by 2 bases, with 18 bases between the two germline ends. CDR3 protein: CATSATRVRRSKNIQYF. The CDR3 DNA reads as TGTGCCACCAGTGCTACCCGTGTCCGGAGATCCAAAAACATTCAGTACTTC.

This clone was recorded only once. The genes are TRBV11-2 and TRBJ2-7; D is possibly TRBD2 (6 bases). The V end was cut by 3 bases, the J end by 2 bases, with 11 bases between. Per germline, CDR1 SGHAT and CDR2 FQNNGV. The CDR3 is 14 amino acids. The DNA for the CDR3 is TGTGCCAGCAGCTTTAGTGGGGGGACCTACGAGCAGTACTTC. Its translation: CASSFSGGTYEQYF.

The rearrangement uses TRBV29-1 and TRBJ1-2; D ambiguous. V gave up 0 bases and J gave up 4 bases, with 12 bases separating them. CDR3 length: 14 residues. The germline CDR1 and CDR2 sequences are SQVTM and ANQGSEA. The CDR3 loop reads CSVEDLKHSYGYTF. The DNA of the CDR3 is TGCAGCGTTGAAGACCTCAAACATTCCTATGGCTACACCTTC. Combining the CDR3 with reference TRBV29-1 and TRBJ1-2 gives the whole variable domain SAVISQKPSRDICQRGTSLTIQCQVDSQVTMMFWYRQQPGQSLTLIATANQGSEATYESGFVIDKFPISRPNLTFSTLTVSNMSPEDSSIYLCSVEDLKHSYGYTFGSGTRLTVV.

The gene calls are TRBV4-2 and TRBJ2-6; possibly TRBD2 for D (6 bases). V shed 1 base and J shed 4 bases, with 14 bases lying between them. The V gene's germline CDR1 is LGHNA and CDR2 YNFKEQ. The CDR3 spans 17 residues. CDR3: CASSQGLGGEGANVLTF. The CDR3 bases are TGTGCCAGCAGCCAAGGCCTCGGAGGGGAGGGGGCCAACGTCCTGACTTTC.

The gene calls are TRBV12-3 or TRBV12-4 and TRBJ1-4; D is uncertain. The CDR3 length is 12 residues. Trimming removed 2 bases from V and 13 bases from J, with 11 bases in between. CDR3: CASSLISGRLFF. The CDR3 region has the DNA TGTGCCAGCAGTTTAATTTCGGGGAGACTGTTTTTT.

The chain is built from TRBV6-6 and TRBJ2-7; D may be TRBD1 (6 bases). With 7 bases removed from V and 5 bases from J, the gap between germline ends came to 15 bases. Germline V CDR1 and CDR2: MNHNY, SVGAGI (reference sequence). CDR3 size: 13 residues. The CDR3, as DNA: TGTGCCAGCACCTTAGCAGGGGCAAACGAGCAGTACTTC. It codes for CASTLAGANEQYF.

V usage is TRBV14 and J usage is TRBJ2-3; D might be TRBD2 (7 bases). The germline gives CDR1 SGHDN, CDR2 FVKESK. V dropped 5 bases and J dropped 2 bases, with 17 bases sitting between them. The length of the CDR3 is 16 residues. CDR3 DNA: TGTGCCAGCAGCTCCCTAAGGGGGGGGATCACAGATACGCAGTATTTT. Translating it yields CASSSLRGGITDTQYF.

The chain couples TRBV3-1 (or the pseudogene TRBV3-2) to TRBJ1-4; TRBD1 agrees at 11 bases. The CDR3 covers 15 residues. Looked up from germline, CDR1 is LGHDT and CDR2 is YNNKEL (reference sequence). V lost 3 bases, J lost 7 bases, and 4 bases stayed unmatched. CDR3 sequence (DNA): TGTGCCAGCAGCCAGGGACAGGGGGAGGTTGAAAAACTGTTTTTT. Translation: CASSQGQGEVEKLFF.

As DNA, the CDR3 is TGTGCCAGCAGTGAATCGGCGGGGGCACACGATACGCAGTATTTT. Protein: CASSESAGAHDTQYF. The chain employs TRBV6-4 and TRBJ2-3; D possibly corresponds to TRBD2 (7 bases). Germline CDR1 reads MRHNA; CDR2 reads SNTAGT. The V and J ends lost 3 bases and 6 bases respectively, with 16 bases between them. There are 15 residues in the CDR3.

The chain employs TRBV5-5 and TRBJ2-7, with D perhaps matching TRBD1 (6 bases). Germline lookup yields CDR1 SGHKS and CDR2 YYEKEE (reference sequence). The CDR3 is made up of 16 amino acids. V was clipped by 2 bases and J by 0 bases, with 15 bases between them. CDR3 loop: CASSFGTPNYSYEQYF. The CDR3 DNA is TGTGCCAGCAGCTTTGGGACACCGAATTACTCCTACGAGCAGTACTTC.

This chain joins TRBV15 and TRBJ2-2; possible D gene TRBD2, 6 bases. V dropped 0 bases and J dropped 4 bases, with 12 bases sitting between them. CDR1 is LNHNV, CDR2 YYDKDF, per germline (reference sequence). CDR3 size: 16 residues. CDR3 in amino acids: CATSRDWGVVTGELFF. The CDR3 DNA is TGTGCCACCAGCAGAGATTGGGGGGTTGTCACCGGGGAGCTGTTTTTT.

This clone was counted a few times. CDR3 nucleotide sequence: TGTGCCAGCAGCTTAGGGACTACAAAAACCGGGGAGCTGTTTTTT. Amino acid sequence: CASSLGTTKTGELFF. The rearrangement uses TRBV7-6 and TRBJ2-2, with TRBD2 as a possible D gene (6 bases). The germline V gene has CDR1 SGHVS and CDR2 FNYEAQ. V lost 1 base and J 5 bases, leaving 11 bases between the germline ends. The CDR3 is 15 amino acids.

V is TRBV11-2 and J is TRBJ1-2; D is undetermined. Between the trimmed V and J ends, which lost 1 base and 12 bases, there was a span of 12 bases. The germline gives CDR1 SGHAT, CDR2 FQNNGV. This CDR3 has 12 amino acids. DNA of the CDR3: TGTGCCAGCAGCTTAGGGGCAAGTGTAAACACCTTC. Amino acid sequence: CASSLGASVNTF. The full variable domain, in which reference TRBV11-2 and TRBJ1-2 provide the parts outside the CDR3, is EAGVAQSPRYKIIEKRQSVAFWCNPISGHATLYWYQQILGQGPKLLIQFQNNGVVDDSQLPKDRFSAERLKGVDSTLKIQPAKLEDSAVYLCASSLGASVNTFGSGTRLTVV.

V usage is TRBV19 and J usage is TRBJ2-1; maybe TRBD2 (6 bases). The CDR3 covers 13 residues. CDR1 and CDR2 from the germline V gene are LNHDA and SQIVND (reference sequence). Trimming left V 9 bases short and J 5 bases short, with 14 bases between. CDR3 DNA sequence: TGTGCCAGCTCCGGGACTCCTCACAATGAGCAGTTCTTC. Residues: CASSGTPHNEQFF.

CDR3 nucleotides: TGTGCCAGCAGTGTTGACAGCAGGATTTCACCCCTCCACTTT. Residues: CASSVDSRISPLHF. V is TRBV6-4 and J is TRBJ1-6; D perhaps matches TRBD1 (5 bases). The V gene's germline CDR1 is MRHNA and CDR2 SNTAGT. The CDR3 is 14 amino acids. Trimming cost V 4 bases and J 9 bases, with 13 bases left between them.

The chain has TRBV6-1 and TRBJ1-1; a weak D match, TRBD1 (5 bases). CDR1 and CDR2 (germline): MNHNS, SASEGT. This CDR3 comprises 13 residues. V gave up 2 bases and J gave up 6 bases, with 10 bases separating them. The CDR3 sequence is CASSEIWGAEAFF. In DNA, the CDR3 is TGTGCCAGCAGTGAAATCTGGGGGGCTGAAGCTTTCTTT.

J is TRBJ2-7 and V is TRBV5-1; 9 bases align to TRBD1. This CDR3 has 15 residues. The germline gives CDR1 SGHRS, CDR2 YFSETQ. The junction had 7 bases not matched to a gene; V was cut back by 3 bases and J by 3 bases. The DNA for the CDR3 is TGCGCCAGCAGCTCGGACAGGGGTGAGATCTACGAGCAGTACTTC. This translates into CASSSDRGEIYEQYF.

This clone occurred once. The gene calls are TRBV10-1 and TRBJ2-2; weak D call: TRBD1 (6 bases). Trimming removed 3 bases at V and 2 bases at J, with 13 bases between. This CDR3 has 16 residues. Germline CDR1 is WNHNN and CDR2 is SYGVQD (reference sequence). CDR3 residues: CASSDPGTPNTGELFF. For the CDR3, the DNA is TGCGCCAGCAGTGACCCCGGGACACCCAACACCGGGGAGCTGTTTTTT.

This chain links TRBV5-4 with TRBJ2-7; tentatively, D is TRBD1 (6 bases). The germline CDR1 and CDR2 sequences are SGHNT and YYREEE (reference sequence). V was pared by 5 bases and J by 6 bases, with 30 bases between. This CDR3 is built from 18 residues. CDR3 DNA sequence: TGTGCCAGCAGACCGATTTTAGGGGGAGTTACAGGTCAGTCCGAGCAGTACTTC. Its protein is CASRPILGGVTGQSEQYF.

In this sample, this clone turned up a few times. The chain links TRBV27 to TRBJ1-5; D is ambiguous. Trimming cost V 6 bases and J 6 bases, with 12 bases left between them. The CDR3 has 13 amino acids. CDR1 is MNHEY, CDR2 SMNVEV, per germline (reference sequence). CDR3 amino acids: CASRTGFRQPQHF. The DNA of the CDR3 is TGTGCCAGCAGAACGGGGTTTCGTCAGCCCCAGCATTTT.

V is TRBV18 and J is TRBJ2-1; 11 positions match TRBD1. V lost 0 bases, J lost 7 bases, and 5 bases stayed unmatched. This CDR3 spans 16 amino acids. Germline values: CDR1 KGHSH, CDR2 LQKENI. The CDR3 sequence: CASSPPGTGGKNEQFF. The CDR3 DNA follows: TGTGCCAGCTCACCACCCGGGACAGGGGGGAAGAATGAGCAGTTCTTC.

The chain recombines TRBV2 with TRBJ1-6; tentative D call: TRBD1 (6 bases). The CDR3 contains 14 residues. The V gene's germline CDR1 is SNHLY and CDR2 FYNNEI. Between the trimmed V and J ends, which lost 3 bases and 9 bases, there was a span of 12 bases. The CDR3 sequence: CASSDGRGSSPLHF. CDR3 in DNA: TGTGCCAGCAGTGACGGCAGGGGTTCTTCACCCCTCCACTTT. Combining the CDR3 with reference TRBV2 and TRBJ1-6 gives the whole variable domain EPEVTQTPSHQVTQMGQEVILRCVPISNHLYFYWYRQILGQKVEFLVSFYNNEISEKSEIFDDQFSVERPDGSNFTLKIRSTKLEDSAMYFCASSDGRGSSPLHFGNGTRLTVT.

This clone occurred a few times. DNA of the CDR3: TGTGCCAGTAGTCCCTGGGACAGGGACTCCTACGAGCAGTACTTC. Its translation is CASSPWDRDSYEQYF. The chain joins TRBV19 to TRBJ2-7; 9 positions agree with TRBD1. The CDR3 contains 15 residues. Germline values: CDR1 LNHDA, CDR2 SQIVND (reference sequence). V shed 5 bases, J shed 0 bases, and the junction held 5 bases outside the gene matches.

The rearrangement uses TRBV7-2 and TRBJ2-2, with D perhaps matching TRBD1 (6 bases). This CDR3 contains 15 residues. Trimming removed 4 bases from V and 7 bases from J, with 16 bases in between. Looked up from germline, CDR1 is SGHTA and CDR2 is FQGNSA. The CDR3: CASSSYRVTGGELFF. The DNA for the CDR3 is TGTGCCAGCAGCTCATACAGGGTGACGGGCGGGGAGCTGTTTTTT.

This chain connects TRBV19 to TRBJ2-6, with TRBD1 as a possible D gene (6 bases). This CDR3 region has 17 residues. Germline CDR1 reads LNHDA; CDR2 reads SQIVND (reference sequence). Trimming took off 4 bases at V and 1 base at J, with 14 bases between the two ends. CDR3 DNA: TGTGCCAGTAGTACCGGGACACCTTATTCTGGGGCCAACGTCCTGACTTTC. Its translation is CASSTGTPYSGANVLTF.

The rearrangement links TRBV27 to TRBJ2-3, with 11 bases matching TRBD1. Germline values: CDR1 MNHEY, CDR2 SMNVEV (reference sequence). After removal of 5 bases from V and 4 bases from J, the junction contained 8 bases not matched to a gene. This CDR3 spans 16 amino acids. The CDR3 DNA sequence: TGTGCCAGCAGTCAAGGGACAGGGGGGGTTCCAGATACGCAGTATTTT. Protein: CASSQGTGGVPDTQYF.

The chain joins TRBV7-6 to TRBJ1-2, with D possibly TRBD1 on 6 matching bases. Looked up from germline, CDR1 is SGHVS and CDR2 is FNYEAQ. The CDR3 contains 16 residues. The germline V and J ends were trimmed by 1 base and 4 bases, with 16 bases remaining between them. The CDR3 DNA reads TGTGCCAGCAGCTTAGTCGCCGGGACACGGACCTATGGCTACACCTTC. Protein product: CASSLVAGTRTYGYTF.

This clone was picked up one time. V gene TRBV4-2 combines with J gene TRBJ2-7; 13 bases line up with TRBD2. This CDR3 comprises 16 residues. The V segment lost 1 base and the J segment 5 bases; nucleotides outside the gene matches: 5. From germline, CDR1 is LGHNA and CDR2 YNFKEQ. The CDR3 region is CASSQGSGLAGNEQYF. Here the CDR3 DNA reads TGTGCCAGCAGCCAAGGGTCGGGACTAGCGGGGAACGAGCAGTACTTC.